This T cell receptor beta chain derives from a study of molecular identifiers for immune sequencing clone quantification. This CDR3 is built from 14 residues. Per the germline V gene, CDR1 is MDHEN and CDR2 is SYDVKM. V was clipped by 6 bases and J by 6 bases; unmatched bases: 6. This clonotype has just a few counts. TCRdb reprocessed the PCR reads via MiXCR and lists one record per CDR3 protein. This table holds some 580,000 distinct CDR3 sequences, 25% found once. This TCR was recovered from a human donor in good health. Some libraries in this study had Jurkat cell RNA spiked in. The V and J genes are TRBV28 and TRBJ1-5, with 9 bases that match TRBD1. Sequenced sample: naive CD8+ T cells from blood, with Jurkat cell RNA spiked in. The subset was: FACS-sorted CD8+CD4-CCR7+CD45RA+ naive T cells. The chain's CDR3 is CASSSGTGSQPQHF. As DNA, the CDR3 is TGTGCCAGCAGCAGTGGGACAGGGAGTCAGCCCCAGCATTTT.